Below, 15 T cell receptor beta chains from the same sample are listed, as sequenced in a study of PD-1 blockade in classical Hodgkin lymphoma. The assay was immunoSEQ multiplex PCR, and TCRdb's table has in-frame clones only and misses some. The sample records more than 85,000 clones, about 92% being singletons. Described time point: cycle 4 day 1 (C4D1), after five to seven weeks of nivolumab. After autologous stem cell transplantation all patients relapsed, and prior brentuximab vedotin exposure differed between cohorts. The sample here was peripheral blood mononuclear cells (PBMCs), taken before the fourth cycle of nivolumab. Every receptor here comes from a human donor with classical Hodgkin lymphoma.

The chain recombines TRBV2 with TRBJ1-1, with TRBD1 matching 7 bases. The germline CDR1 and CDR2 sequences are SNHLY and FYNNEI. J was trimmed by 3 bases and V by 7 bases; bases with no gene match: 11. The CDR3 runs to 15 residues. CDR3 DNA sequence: TGTGCCAGCACCGTATCCCTCACAGGGGACACTGAAGCTTTCTTT. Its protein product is CASTVSLTGDTEAFF.

CDR3 residues: CSEYREENTEAFF. For the CDR3, the DNA is TGCAGCGAATACAGGGAGGAGAACACTGAAGCTTTCTTT. The J gene is TRBJ1-1, the V gene TRBV29-1; possibly TRBD1 for D (6 bases). Germline V gene sequence: CDR1 SQVTM, CDR2 ANQGSEA. Trimming shortened V by 7 bases and J by 1 base, and 13 bases separated the two germline ends. The CDR3 runs to 13 residues.

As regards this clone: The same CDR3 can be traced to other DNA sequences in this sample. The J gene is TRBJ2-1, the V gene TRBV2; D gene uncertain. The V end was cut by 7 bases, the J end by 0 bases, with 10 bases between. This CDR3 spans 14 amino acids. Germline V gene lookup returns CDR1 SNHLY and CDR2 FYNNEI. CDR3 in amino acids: CASTSESSYNEQFF. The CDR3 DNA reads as TGTGCCAGCACCAGCGAAAGCTCCTACAATGAGCAGTTCTTC.

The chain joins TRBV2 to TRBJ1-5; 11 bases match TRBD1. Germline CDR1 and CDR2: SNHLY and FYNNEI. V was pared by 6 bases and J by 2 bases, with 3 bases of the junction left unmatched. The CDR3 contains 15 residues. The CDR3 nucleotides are TGTGCCAGCAGCGGGACAGGGGGAGGCAATCAGCCCCAGCATTTT. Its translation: CASSGTGGGNQPQHF.

CDR3 DNA: TGTGCCAGCAGCAAAGAAGGGACAGGGGGCACTGAAGCTTTCTTT. It yields the protein CASSKEGTGGTEAFF. This chain links TRBV21-1 with TRBJ1-1; TRBD1, as called in the table, went unchecked against the DNA. TRBV21-1 is classified as a pseudogene. The CDR3 spans 15 residues.

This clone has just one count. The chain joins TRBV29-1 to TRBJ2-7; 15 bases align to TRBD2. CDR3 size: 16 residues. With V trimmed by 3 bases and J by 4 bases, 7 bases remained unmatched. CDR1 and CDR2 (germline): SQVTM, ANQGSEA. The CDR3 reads CSVDAGTSGRSYEQYF. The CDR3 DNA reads TGCAGCGTTGATGCTGGGACTAGCGGGAGGAGTTACGAGCAGTACTTC.

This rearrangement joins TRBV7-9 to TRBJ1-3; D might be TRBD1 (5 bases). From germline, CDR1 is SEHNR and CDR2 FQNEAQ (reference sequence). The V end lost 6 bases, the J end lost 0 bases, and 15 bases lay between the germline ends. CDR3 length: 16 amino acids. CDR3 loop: CASSSIDSYSGNTIYF. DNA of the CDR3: TGTGCCAGCAGTAGTATAGACAGCTACTCTGGAAACACCATATATTTT.

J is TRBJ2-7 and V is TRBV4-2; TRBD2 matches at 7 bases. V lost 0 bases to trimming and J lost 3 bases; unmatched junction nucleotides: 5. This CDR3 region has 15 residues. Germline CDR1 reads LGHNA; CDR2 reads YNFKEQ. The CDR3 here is CASSQDRLADYEQYF. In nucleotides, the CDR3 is TGTGCCAGCAGCCAAGATCGGCTAGCGGACTACGAGCAGTACTTC.

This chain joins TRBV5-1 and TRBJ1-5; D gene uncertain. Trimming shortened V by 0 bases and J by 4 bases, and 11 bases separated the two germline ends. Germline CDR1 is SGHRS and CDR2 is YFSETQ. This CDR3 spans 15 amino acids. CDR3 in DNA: TGCGCCAGCAGCTTGGCCGGGCAGAGAAATCAGCCCCAGCATTTT. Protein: CASSLAGQRNQPQHF.

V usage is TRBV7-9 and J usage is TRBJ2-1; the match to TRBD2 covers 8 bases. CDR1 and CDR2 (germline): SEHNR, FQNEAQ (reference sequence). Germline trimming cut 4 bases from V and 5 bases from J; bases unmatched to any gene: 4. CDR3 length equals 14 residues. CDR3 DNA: TGTGCCAGCAGCTCCGGGACTAGTAACAATGAGCAGTTCTTC. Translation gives CASSSGTSNNEQFF. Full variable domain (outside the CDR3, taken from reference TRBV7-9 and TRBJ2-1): DTGVSQNPRHKITKRGQNVTFRCDPISEHNRLYWYRQTLGQGPEFLTYFQNEAQLEKSRLLSDRFSAERPKGSFSTLEIQRTEQGDSAMYLCASSSGTSNNEQFFGPGTRLTVL.

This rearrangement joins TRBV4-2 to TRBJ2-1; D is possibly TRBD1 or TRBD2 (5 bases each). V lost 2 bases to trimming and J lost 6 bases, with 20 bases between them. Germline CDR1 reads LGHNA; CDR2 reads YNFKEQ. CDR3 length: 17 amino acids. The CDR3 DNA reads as TGTGCCAGCAGCCAACCGGCTGACACCCTTGGGACCAATGAGCAGTTCTTC. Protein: CASSQPADTLGTNEQFF.

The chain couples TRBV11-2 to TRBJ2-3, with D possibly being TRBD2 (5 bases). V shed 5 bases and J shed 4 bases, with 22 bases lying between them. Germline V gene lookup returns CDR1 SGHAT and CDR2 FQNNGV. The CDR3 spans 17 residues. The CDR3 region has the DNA TGTGCCAGCAGCCCCCAACTTAATCCGGGATTGTCAGATACGCAGTATTTT. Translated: CASSPQLNPGLSDTQYF. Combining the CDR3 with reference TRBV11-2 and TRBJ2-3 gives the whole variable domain EAGVAQSPRYKIIEKRQSVAFWCNPISGHATLYWYQQILGQGPKLLIQFQNNGVVDDSQLPKDRFSAERLKGVDSTLKIQPAKLEDSAVYLCASSPQLNPGLSDTQYFGPGTRLTVL.

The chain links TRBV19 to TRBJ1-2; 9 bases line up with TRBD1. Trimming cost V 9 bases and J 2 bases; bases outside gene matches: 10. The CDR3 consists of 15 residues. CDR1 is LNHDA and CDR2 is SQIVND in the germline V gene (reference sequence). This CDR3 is CASHEAGQGNYGYTF. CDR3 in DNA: TGTGCCAGCCACGAGGCGGGACAGGGCAACTATGGCTACACCTTC. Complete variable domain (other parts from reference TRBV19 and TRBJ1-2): DGGITQSPKYLFRKEGQNVTLSCEQNLNHDAMYWYRQDPGQGLRLIYYSQIVNDFQKGDIAEGYSVSREKKESFPLTVTSAQKNPTAFYLCASHEAGQGNYGYTFGSGTRLTVV.

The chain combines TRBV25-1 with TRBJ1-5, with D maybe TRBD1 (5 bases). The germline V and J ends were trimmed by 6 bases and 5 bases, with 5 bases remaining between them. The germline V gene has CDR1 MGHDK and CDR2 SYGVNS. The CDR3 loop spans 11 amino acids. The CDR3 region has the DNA TGTGCCAGCAGCAGGGATCAGCCCCAGCATTTT. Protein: CASSRDQPQHF.

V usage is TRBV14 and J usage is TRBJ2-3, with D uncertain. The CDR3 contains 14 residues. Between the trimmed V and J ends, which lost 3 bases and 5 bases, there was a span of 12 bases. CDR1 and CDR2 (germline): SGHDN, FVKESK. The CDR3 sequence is CASSHIRKEDTQYF. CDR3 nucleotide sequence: TGTGCCAGCAGCCACATCCGGAAGGAAGATACGCAGTATTTT.